What follows describes a single TCR beta chain. Assay: immunoSEQ multiplex PCR; the TCRdb copy retains only in-frame clones and omits some. The sample has 200,000 to 250,000 clones; 70% to 85% are singletons. The data originate from a study of blood T cell repertoires in COVID-19. Trimming left V 5 bases short and J 1 base short, with 11 bases between. This CDR3 region has 14 residues. Per the germline V gene, CDR1 is MNHEY and CDR2 is SVGAGI. The sequencing sample was made of peripheral blood. This sequence joins TRBV6-5 and TRBJ2-5; D might be TRBD2 (6 bases). The receptor comes from an elderly woman with acute or convalescent COVID-19. CDR3 nucleotide sequence: TGTGCCAGCAGTCCAGTTAGCGGCCAAGAGACCCAGTACTTC. Amino acids: CASSPVSGQETQYF.